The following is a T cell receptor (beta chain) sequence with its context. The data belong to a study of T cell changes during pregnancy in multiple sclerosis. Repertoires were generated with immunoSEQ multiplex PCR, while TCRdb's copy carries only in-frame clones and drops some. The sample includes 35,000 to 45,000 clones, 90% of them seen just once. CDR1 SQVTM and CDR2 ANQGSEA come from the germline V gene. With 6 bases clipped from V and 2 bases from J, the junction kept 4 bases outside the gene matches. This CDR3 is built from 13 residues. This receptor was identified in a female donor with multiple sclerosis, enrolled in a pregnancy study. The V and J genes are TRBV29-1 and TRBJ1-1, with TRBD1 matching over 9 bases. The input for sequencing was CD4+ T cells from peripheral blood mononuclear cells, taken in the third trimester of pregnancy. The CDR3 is CSVDRGGNTEAFF. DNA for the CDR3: TGCAGCGTAGACAGGGGGGGAAACACTGAAGCTTTCTTT.